This paragraph reports one TCR beta chain. TCRdb keeps only in-frame clones here, not all; method: immunoSEQ multiplex PCR. Found here are 55,000 to 70,000 clones, roughly nine tenths of them singletons; the top ten hold more than 0.3%. This record belongs to a study of T cell changes during pregnancy in multiple sclerosis. This CDR3 is built from 13 residues. The germline gives CDR1 SGHTA, CDR2 FQGNSA. V was trimmed by 3 bases and J by 3 bases, leaving 8 bases between them. The sequencing here drew on CD4+ T cells from peripheral blood mononuclear cells, taken in the third trimester of pregnancy. The TCR comes from a female donor with multiple sclerosis, enrolled in a pregnancy study. The chain joins TRBV7-2 to TRBJ1-2; D uncertain. The DNA of the CDR3 is TGTGCCAGCAGCTTGTCCTCGGACTATGGCTACACCTTC. This sequence encodes CASSLSSDYGYTF. Based on the CDR3 plus reference TRBV7-2 and TRBJ1-2, the full variable domain is GAGVSQSPSNKVTEKGKDVELRCDPISGHTALYWYRQSLGQGLEFLIYFQGNSAPDKSGLPSDRFSAERTGGSVSTLTIQRTQQEDSAVYLCASSLSSDYGYTFGSGTRLTVV.